This T cell receptor (beta chain) derives from a study of T cell clonotyping in hematopoietic cell transplantation. Study outcomes and limitations: Graft donor and pretransplant recipient Inverse Simpson Index values predicted broader posttransplant TCR diversity. No sorting was done, leaving CD4 and CD8 contributions mixed. Pathologically expanded recipient clonotypes increased progressively from day 30 to day 180 as diversity fell.

TCRdb's copy holds only in-frame clones and misses some; the assay was immunoSEQ multiplex PCR. The sample records under 45,000 clones, 80% to 90% being singletons. A note on this clone: Its antigen is not known.

This CDR3 is 15 amino acids long. The germline CDR1 and CDR2 sequences are MDHEN and SYDVKM. The V gene end was trimmed by 6 bases and the J gene end by 3 bases; junction bases not matched to a gene: 8. This sequence joins TRBV28 and TRBJ1-1; 9 bases line up with TRBD1. Source material: peripheral blood mononuclear cells. The receptor comes from a woman aged 40 to 50 in good health. Some clones in this sample may be carry-over from other donors' samples. CDR3 residues: CASSVIRDRDTEAFF. DNA for the CDR3: TGTGCCAGCAGCGTAATCCGGGACAGGGACACTGAAGCTTTCTTT.